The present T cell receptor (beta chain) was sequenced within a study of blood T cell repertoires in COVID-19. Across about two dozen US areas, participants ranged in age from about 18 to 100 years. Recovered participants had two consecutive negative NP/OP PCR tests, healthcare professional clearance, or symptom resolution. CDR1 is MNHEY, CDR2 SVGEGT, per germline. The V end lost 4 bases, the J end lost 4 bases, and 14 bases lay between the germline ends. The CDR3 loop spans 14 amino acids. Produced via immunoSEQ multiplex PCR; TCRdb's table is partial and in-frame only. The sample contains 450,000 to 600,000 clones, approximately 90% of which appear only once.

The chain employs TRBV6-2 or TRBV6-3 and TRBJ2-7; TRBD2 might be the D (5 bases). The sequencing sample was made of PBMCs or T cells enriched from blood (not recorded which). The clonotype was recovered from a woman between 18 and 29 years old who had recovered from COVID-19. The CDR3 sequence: CASSLRRTDYEQYF. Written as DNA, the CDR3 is TGTGCCAGCAGTTTGCGACGGACTGATTACGAGCAGTACTTC.